A selection of T cell receptor beta chains follows, all from one sample in a study of T-cell reconstitution after alpha-beta-depleted transplantation in children. TCRdb independently ran MiXCR on the PCR reads; one entry per CDR3 protein. Of approximately 32,000 distinct CDR3 sequences listed, more than 6% are singletons. The sample was peripheral blood, taken 60 days after TCRalphabeta/CD19-depleted stem cell transplant. The receptors were sampled from a child under two years old who had a stem cell transplant for acute myeloid leukemia, so the T cells may come from the graft donor. The CDR3 runs from the conserved cysteine through the conserved F or W. A D gene is named only where the DNA matches it firmly. Size is omitted from some rows. Given values are once, few, many or a class for expanded clones.

TRBV9,many,TRBJ1-1,.,TGTGCCAGCACCCTGGGCAGCCGCATGAACACTGAAGCTTTCTTT,CASTLGSRMNTEAFF
TRBV29-1,many,TRBJ2-1,.,TGCAGCGTCTCAGGGCGGAAGTTCTCCTACAATGAGCAGTTCTTC,CSVSGRKFSYNEQFF
TRBV5-1,many,TRBJ2-2,.,TGCGCCAGCAGCTTAGGCAGACTGAACACCGGGGAGCTGTTTTTT,CASSLGRLNTGELFF
TRBV4-3,.,TRBJ2-2,.,TGCGCCAGCAGCCATGGATGGGGCAGGACCGGGGAGCTGTTTTTT,CASSHGWGRTGELFF
TRBV5-1,many,TRBJ2-1,.,TGCGCCAGCAGCTTGGCCGGCCCCGGATCCTACAATGAGCAGTTCTTC,CASSLAGPGSYNEQFF
TRBV18,many,TRBJ1-3,.,TGTGCCAGCTCACCCCTCTCTGGAAACACCATATATTTT,CASSPLSGNTIYF
TRBV9,many,TRBJ2-2,TRBD1,TGTGCCAGCAGCGCTAACCCGGAGGGACAGGGAGTTCCCGGGGAGCTGTTTTTT,CASSANPEGQGVPGELFF
TRBV4-2,.,TRBJ1-2,TRBD1,TGTGCCATGAGCCCCGGGACAGCCTGCTATGGCTACACCTTC,CAMSPGTACYGYTF
TRBV30,few,TRBJ2-3,TRBD2,TGTGCCTGGAGTGTAGGGGCGGGGAGGGAAGATACGCAGTATTTT,CAWSVGAGREDTQYF
TRBV6-1,many,TRBJ2-1,TRBD2,TGTGCCAGCACTCAAAGGGAGAGCGGGAGTGTAACCTACAATGAGCAGTTCTTC,CASTQRESGSVTYNEQFF
TRBV24-1,many,TRBJ2-7,TRBD2,TGTGCCACCAGTAGACTAGCGGGAGAGGAGCAGTACTTC,CATSRLAGEEQYF
TRBV24-1,many,TRBJ2-6,TRBD1,TGTGCCACCAGTGATTACAGGGGGACTGGGGCCAACGTCCTGACTTTC,CATSDYRGTGANVLTF
TRBV4-2,many,TRBJ2-2,.,TGTGCCAGCAGCCAAGGGCCCAGACAGGTGTCCGGGGAGCTGTTTTTT,CASSQGPRQVSGELFF
TRBV7-8,.,TRBJ2-7,TRBD2,TGTGCCAGCAGCTTGCCCGGACTAGCGGGGACCTACGAGCAGTACTTC,CASSLPGLAGTYEQYF
TRBV7-9,many,TRBJ2-1,.,TGTGCCAGCAGCCAAGGAACTACCCCGTTCTTC,CASSQGTTPFF
TRBV5-1,many,TRBJ1-1,.,TGCGCCAGCAGCTTGGCGACAGGCCTCGAAGCTTTCTTT,CASSLATGLEAFF
TRBV6-5,many,TRBJ2-5,TRBD2,TGTGCCAGCAGTTTCCCGGGACTAGCGGGAGGTCAGAGGAAGACCCAGTACTTC,CASSFPGLAGGQRKTQYF
TRBV29-1,many,TRBJ1-5,.,TGCAGCGTCGGGGCGGCTAGCAATCAGCCCCAGCATTTT,CSVGAASNQPQHF
TRBV10-3,many,TRBJ2-5,.,TGTGCCATCAGTCCCCTTCGGGACGGTCTGGAGACCCAGTACTTC,CAISPLRDGLETQYF
TRBV12-3/TRBV12-4,many,TRBJ1-1,TRBD1,TGTGCCAGCAGCAACCGGGACAGGGGGCCGGGGACTGAAGCTTTCTTT,CASSNRDRGPGTEAFF
TRBV4-1,many,TRBJ1-6,.,TGCGCCAGCAGCCAAGATAGGGGCTCCGAGGGTGTGGCGCTTTTTTATAATTCACCCCTCCACTTT,CASSQDRGSEGVALFYNSPLHF
TRBV28,many,TRBJ2-5,TRBD2,TGTGCCAGCAGTAGGGGACTAGCGGGAGGAGAGACCCAGTACTTC,CASSRGLAGGETQYF
TRBV28,many,TRBJ2-7,.,TGTGCCAGCAGTTTATCGCCCCCTCGCTACGAGCAGTACTTC,CASSLSPPRYEQYF
TRBV4-2,many,TRBJ1-4,.,TGTGCCAGCAGCGCCCCTGGCCTCAATGAAAAACTGTTTTTT,CASSAPGLNEKLFF
TRBV12-3/TRBV12-4,many,TRBJ2-7,.,TGTGCCAGCAGGGGAAGGAACTACGAGCAGTACTTC,CASRGRNYEQYF
TRBV6-2/TRBV6-3,many,TRBJ2-7,.,TGTGCCAGCAGTTACTCGATGGTGGCCGACGAGCAGTACTTC,CASSYSMVADEQYF
TRBV7-3,many,TRBJ2-3,TRBD1,TGTGCCAGCAGCTTTAACAGGGGTGAGACAGATACGCAGTATTTT,CASSFNRGETDTQYF
TRBV7-2,many,TRBJ2-7,TRBD1,TGTGCCAGCAGCTCAGGACAGGGGCACTACGAGCAGTACTTC,CASSSGQGHYEQYF
TRBV29-1,many,TRBJ2-7,.,TGCAGCGTTGAAGGGACGGAAAGCTCCTACGAGCAGTACTTC,CSVEGTESSYEQYF
TRBV7-3,many,TRBJ2-3,TRBD2,TGTGCCAGCAGCCTACTTAACATGGAGCGGGGGGGCACAGATACGCAGTATTTT,CASSLLNMERGGTDTQYF
TRBV12-3/TRBV12-4,many,TRBJ2-5,.,TGTGCCAGCACCCGAGGAGGGACTCAAGAGACCCAGTACTTC,CASTRGGTQETQYF
TRBV6-5,many,TRBJ1-1,.,TGTGCCAGCAGTTTCGAGGGCCTGAACACTGAAGCTTTCTTT,CASSFEGLNTEAFF
TRBV29-1,medium-sized,TRBJ2-3,TRBD1,TGCAGCGAAACAGGGGACACAGATACGCAGTATTTT,CSETGDTDTQYF
TRBV27,many,TRBJ2-4,TRBD2,TGTGCCAGCAGTCCCGGGACTAGCGGATGGCTAGCCAAAAACATTCAGTACTTC,CASSPGTSGWLAKNIQYF
TRBV11-2,many,TRBJ2-1,.,TGTGCCAGCAGCTTCGGGGTAACTGAGCAGTTCTTC,CASSFGVTEQFF
TRBV20-1,many,TRBJ1-5,.,TGCAGTGCTAGACCTATCTCCGGAAGGTCCCAGCATTTT,CSARPISGRSQHF
TRBV19,.,TRBJ2-7,.,TGTGCCAGTAGCCTACGCCAGGGCTACGAGCAGTACTTC,CASSLRQGYEQYF